The text below deals with one T cell receptor beta chain. These data belong to a study of blood T cell repertoires in COVID-19. The protocol was immunoSEQ multiplex PCR, while the TCRdb copy is restricted to in-frame clones and leaves out a portion. There are just over 200,000 clones in the sample; around 80% occur only once, and around 5.1% lies in the top ten. The germline V gene encodes CDR1 SGHDN and CDR2 FVKESK. The V gene end was trimmed by 3 bases and the J gene end by 3 bases; junction bases not matched to a gene: 5. CDR3 length equals 15 residues. The sequencing sample was made of peripheral blood. V and J are TRBV14 and TRBJ2-7; 10 positions match TRBD1. This TCR was recovered from a woman aged 70-85 years with acute or convalescent COVID-19. Here the CDR3 DNA reads TGTGCCAGCAGCCAGAGGGACAGGGGACGCTACGAGCAGTACTTC. Protein sequence: CASSQRDRGRYEQYF.